This TCR beta chain was found in a study of blood T cell repertoires in COVID-19. In the study overall: Samples of COVID-19 (acute and convalescent) were obtained from the United States, Italy and Spain. Nucleic acid was either cDNA or gDNA, and it came from T cells, B-cell-depleted T cells, or PBMCs.

The CDR3 is made up of 15 amino acids. Trimming shortened V by 0 bases and J by 3 bases, and 10 bases separated the two germline ends. The germline CDR1 and CDR2 sequences are SGHRS and YFSETQ. Original processing notes: Reference gene primer amplification gave nucleated cell count estimates. Produced via immunoSEQ multiplex PCR; TCRdb's table is partial and in-frame only. The V and J calls and clone size come from that table; D and trimming were worked out from the DNA. The repertoire holds about 80,000 clones, with 82% as singletons. Sequencing input: peripheral blood. The genes are TRBV5-1 and TRBJ2-4, with TRBD1 as a possible D gene (6 bases). The TCR was taken from a woman in her 70s with acute or convalescent COVID-19. The CDR3 loop is CASSLGQGSKNIQYF. The CDR3 bases are TGCGCCAGCAGCTTGGGGCAGGGGAGCAAAAACATTCAGTACTTC.